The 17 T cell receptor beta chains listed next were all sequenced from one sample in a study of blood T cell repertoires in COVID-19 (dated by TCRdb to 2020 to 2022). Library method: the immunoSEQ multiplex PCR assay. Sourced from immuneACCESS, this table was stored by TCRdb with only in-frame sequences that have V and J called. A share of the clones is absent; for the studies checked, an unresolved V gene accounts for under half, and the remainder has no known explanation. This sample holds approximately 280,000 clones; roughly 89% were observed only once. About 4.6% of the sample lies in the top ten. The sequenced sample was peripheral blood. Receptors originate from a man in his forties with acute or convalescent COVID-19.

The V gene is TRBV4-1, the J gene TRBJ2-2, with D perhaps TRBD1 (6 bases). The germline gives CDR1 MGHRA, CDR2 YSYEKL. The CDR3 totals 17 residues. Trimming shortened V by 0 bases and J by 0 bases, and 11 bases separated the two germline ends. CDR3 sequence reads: CASSQERYRANTGELFF. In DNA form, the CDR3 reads TGCGCCAGCAGCCAAGAACGTTACAGGGCGAACACCGGGGAGCTGTTTTTT.

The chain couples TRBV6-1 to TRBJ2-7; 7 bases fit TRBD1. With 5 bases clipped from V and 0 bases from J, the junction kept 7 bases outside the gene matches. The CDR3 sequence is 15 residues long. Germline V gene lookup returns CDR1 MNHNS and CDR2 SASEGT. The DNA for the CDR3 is TGTGCCAGCAGTCCCGGGACAGTAAGCTCCTACGAGCAGTACTTC. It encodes CASSPGTVSSYEQYF.

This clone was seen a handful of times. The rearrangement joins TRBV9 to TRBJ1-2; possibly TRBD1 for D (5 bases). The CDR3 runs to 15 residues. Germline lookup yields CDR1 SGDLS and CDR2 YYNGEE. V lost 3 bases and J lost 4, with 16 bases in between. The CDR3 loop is CASSGPGGEIYGYTF. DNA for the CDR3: TGTGCCAGCAGCGGCCCCGGGGGGGAAATCTATGGCTACACCTTC. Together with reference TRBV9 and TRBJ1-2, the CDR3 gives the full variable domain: DSGVTQTPKHLITATGQRVTLRCSPRSGDLSVYWYQQSLDQGLQFLIQYYNGEERAKGNILERFSAQQFPDLHSELNLSSLELGDSALYFCASSGPGGEIYGYTFGSGTRLTVV.

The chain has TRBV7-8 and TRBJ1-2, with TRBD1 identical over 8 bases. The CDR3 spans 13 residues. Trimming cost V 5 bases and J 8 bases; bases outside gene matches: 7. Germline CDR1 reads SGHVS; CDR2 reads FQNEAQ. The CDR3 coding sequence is TGTGCCAGCAGCCACAGGGGGGCGCGGGGCTACACCTTC. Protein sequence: CASSHRGARGYTF.

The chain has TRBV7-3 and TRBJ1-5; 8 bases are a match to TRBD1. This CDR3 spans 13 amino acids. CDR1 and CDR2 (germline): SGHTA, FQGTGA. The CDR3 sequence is CAQTGVRSQPQHF. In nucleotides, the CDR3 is TGTGCTCAGACAGGGGTCCGGAGTCAGCCCCAGCATTTT. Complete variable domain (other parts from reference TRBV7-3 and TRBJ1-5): GAGVSQTPSNKVTEKGKYVELRCDPISGHTALYWYRQSLGQGPEFLIYFQGTGAADDSGLPNDRFFAVRPEGSVSTLKIQRTERGDSAVYLCAQTGVRSQPQHFGDGTRLSIL.

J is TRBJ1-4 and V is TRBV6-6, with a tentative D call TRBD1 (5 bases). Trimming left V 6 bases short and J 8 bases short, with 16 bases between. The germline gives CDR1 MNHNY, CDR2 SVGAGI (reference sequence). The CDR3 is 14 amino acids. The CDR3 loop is CASSPWGGSEKLFF. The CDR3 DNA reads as TGTGCCAGCAGCCCGTGGGGGGGTTCGGAAAAACTGTTTTTT.

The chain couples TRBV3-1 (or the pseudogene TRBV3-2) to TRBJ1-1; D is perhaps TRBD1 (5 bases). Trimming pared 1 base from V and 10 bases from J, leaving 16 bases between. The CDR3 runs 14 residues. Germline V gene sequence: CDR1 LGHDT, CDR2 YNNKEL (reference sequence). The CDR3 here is CASSQGGDVGSAFF. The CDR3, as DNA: TGTGCCAGCAGCCAAGGGGGGGACGTCGGGTCAGCTTTCTTT.

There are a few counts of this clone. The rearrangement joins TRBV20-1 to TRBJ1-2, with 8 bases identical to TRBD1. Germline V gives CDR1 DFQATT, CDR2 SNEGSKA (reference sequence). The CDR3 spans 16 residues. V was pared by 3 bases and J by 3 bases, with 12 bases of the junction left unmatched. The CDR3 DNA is TGCAGTGCTAGTTCTTTTCAGGGGGCGCCGGACTATGGCTACACCTTC. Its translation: CSASSFQGAPDYGYTF.

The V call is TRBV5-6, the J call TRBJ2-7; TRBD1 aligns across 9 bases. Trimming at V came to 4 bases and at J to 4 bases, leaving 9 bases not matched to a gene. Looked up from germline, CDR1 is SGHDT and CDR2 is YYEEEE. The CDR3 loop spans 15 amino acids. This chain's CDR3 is CASSPRTGAGYEQYF. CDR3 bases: TGTGCCAGCAGCCCAAGGACAGGGGCAGGGTACGAGCAGTACTTC.

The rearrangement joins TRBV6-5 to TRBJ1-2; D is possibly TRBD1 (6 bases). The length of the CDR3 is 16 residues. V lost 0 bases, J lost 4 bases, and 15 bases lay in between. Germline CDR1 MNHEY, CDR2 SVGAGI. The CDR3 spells CASSYSFSSGVYGYTF. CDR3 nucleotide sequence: TGTGCCAGCAGTTACTCTTTTTCGTCAGGGGTCTATGGCTACACCTTC.

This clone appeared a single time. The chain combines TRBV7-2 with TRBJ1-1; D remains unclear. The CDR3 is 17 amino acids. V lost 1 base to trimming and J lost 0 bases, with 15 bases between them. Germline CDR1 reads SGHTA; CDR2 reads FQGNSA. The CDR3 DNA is TGTGCCAGCAGCTTAGGGAGGCAGCTCAGACTGAACACTGAAGCTTTCTTT. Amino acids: CASSLGRQLRLNTEAFF.

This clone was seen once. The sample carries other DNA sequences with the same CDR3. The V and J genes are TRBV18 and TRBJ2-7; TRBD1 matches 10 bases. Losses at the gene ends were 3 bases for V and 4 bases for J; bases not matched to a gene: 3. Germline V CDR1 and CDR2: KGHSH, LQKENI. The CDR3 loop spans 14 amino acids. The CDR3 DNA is TGTGCCAGCTCACCCGACAGGGGGCCGTACGAGCAGTACTTC. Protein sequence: CASSPDRGPYEQYF.

CDR3 coding DNA: TGTGCCAGCAGTGAGTGGAGCGGGGTTAACACCGGGGAGCTGTTTTTT. It specifies CASSEWSGVNTGELFF. The chain links TRBV6-1 to TRBJ2-2; 7 bases align to TRBD2. With V trimmed by 3 bases and J by 2 bases, 6 bases remained unmatched. This CDR3 is 16 amino acids long. In germline, CDR1 is MNHNS, CDR2 SASEGT.

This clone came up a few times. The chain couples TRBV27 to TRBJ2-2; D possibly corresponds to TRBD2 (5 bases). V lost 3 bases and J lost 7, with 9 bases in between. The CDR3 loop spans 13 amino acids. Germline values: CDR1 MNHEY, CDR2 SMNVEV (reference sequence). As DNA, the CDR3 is TGTGCCAGCAGTTTTCCCGGGGACGGGGAGCTGTTTTTT. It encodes CASSFPGDGELFF.

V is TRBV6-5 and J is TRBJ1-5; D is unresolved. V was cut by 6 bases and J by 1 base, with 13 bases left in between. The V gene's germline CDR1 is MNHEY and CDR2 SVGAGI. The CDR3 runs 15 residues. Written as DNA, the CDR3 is TGTGCCAGCAGCCCGGCCGGGGTAAGCAATCAGCCCCAGCATTTT. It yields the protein CASSPAGVSNQPQHF.

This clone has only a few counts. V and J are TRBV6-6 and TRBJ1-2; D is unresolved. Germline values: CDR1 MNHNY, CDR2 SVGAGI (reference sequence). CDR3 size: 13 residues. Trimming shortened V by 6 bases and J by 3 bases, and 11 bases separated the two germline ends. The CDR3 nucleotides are TGTGCCAGCAGATACGGCGCGGACTATGGCTACACCTTC. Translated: CASRYGADYGYTF.

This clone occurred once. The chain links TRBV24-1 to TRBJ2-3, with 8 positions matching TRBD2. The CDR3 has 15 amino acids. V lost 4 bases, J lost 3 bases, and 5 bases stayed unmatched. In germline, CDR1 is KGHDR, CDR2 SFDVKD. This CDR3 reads CATSETGGPTDTQYF. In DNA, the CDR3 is TGTGCCACCAGTGAAACGGGGGGGCCTACAGATACGCAGTATTTT.